The clone carrying this T cell receptor beta chain was detected many times. This sample is part of a study of regulatory T cells in long-lasting Graves disease. In the study overall: The definition of persistent Graves' disease was over 5 years of antithyroid drugs with positive TSH receptor antibodies.

Arm-PCR with iRepertoire HTBI primers amplified the CDR3 regions for these TCR beta libraries. TCRdb ran MiXCR on the multiplex PCR reads and lists one entry per CDR3 protein. The sample consists of about 470,000 distinct CDR3 sequences, less than 25% of them appearing once. Regarding time point: persistent/refractory GD, antithyroid drugs over 5 years with positive TRAb. RNA from PBMCs was the source of the TCR library. The patients were drawn from one endocrinology department in Xi'an, China. This CDR3 is 14 amino acids long. The V gene lost 3 bases and the J gene lost 5 bases, with 13 bases spanning the gap.

The V gene is TRBV12-3 or TRBV12-4, the J gene TRBJ1-2, with TRBD1 as a possible D gene (5 bases). The origin of this receptor is a female donor with Graves disease. The material sequenced was peripheral blood mononuclear cells (PBMCs), taken when the disease was refractory, from a patient treated with antithyroid drugs. Here the CDR3 reads CASSLSDSQYGYTF. In DNA form, the CDR3 reads TGTGCCAGCAGTTTGTCTGACAGTCAATATGGCTACACCTTC.